Below are 22 T cell receptor beta chains sequenced from a single sample in a study of shared clonotypes between healthy human individuals. Assay used: immunoSEQ multiplex PCR; TCRdb lists only in-frame clones, some missing. The data show roughly 2 million clones, nearly 97% seen once. Sequenced: naive CD4+ T cells sorted from blood. Subset reported: CD45RA+ positively selected. The receptors come from a man between 18 and 29 years old in good health.

The gene calls are TRBV6-5 and TRBJ1-1; D not resolved. Germline V CDR1 and CDR2: MNHEY, SVGAGI. This CDR3 has 14 residues. V shed 5 bases and J shed 1 base, with 11 bases lying between them. For the CDR3, the DNA is TGTGCCAGCAGTCACTTAGAACAGAACACTGAAGCTTTCTTT. This encodes CASSHLEQNTEAFF.

The CDR3 reads CASSLPFGTGRYEQYF. CDR3 DNA sequence: TGTGCCAGCAGTTTGCCTTTCGGGACAGGACGCTACGAGCAGTACTTC. The chain carries TRBV28 and TRBJ2-7; 8 nucleotides line up with TRBD1. V lost 3 bases, J lost 3 bases, and 10 bases stayed unmatched. Germline CDR1 MDHEN, CDR2 SYDVKM. The CDR3 runs 16 residues.

CDR3 loop: CASSGGTSKGMGEKLFF. In DNA, the CDR3 is TGTGCCAGCAGCGGGGGGACGAGTAAAGGGATGGGTGAAAAACTGTTTTTT. The J gene is TRBJ1-4, the V gene TRBV5-6, with a tentative D call TRBD1 (5 bases). Germline V gives CDR1 SGHDT, CDR2 YYEEEE. The CDR3 runs 17 residues. V was shortened by 4 bases and J by 7 bases, with 23 bases between the two germline ends.

The chain couples TRBV30 to TRBJ1-1, with D possibly TRBD1 on 5 matching bases. V was pared by 0 bases and J by 6 bases, with 17 bases between. Germline CDR1 and CDR2: GTSNPN and SVGIG (reference sequence). CDR3 length: 15 amino acids. CDR3 amino acids: CAWSVQAGSEAEAFF. In DNA form, the CDR3 reads TGTGCCTGGAGTGTACAGGCAGGCTCGGAGGCTGAAGCTTTCTTT.

The chain employs TRBV2 and TRBJ2-2; no clear D gene. CDR1 and CDR2 from the germline V gene are SNHLY and FYNNEI. CDR3 length: 14 amino acids. Trimming pared 6 bases from V and 1 base from J, leaving 9 bases between. The CDR3: CASRLDGNTGELFF. Written as DNA, the CDR3 is TGTGCCAGCAGATTGGACGGGAACACCGGGGAGCTGTTTTTT.

As concerns this clone: At the DNA level, this CDR3 is encoded by other sequences in the same sample as well. J is TRBJ1-3 and V is TRBV18; maybe TRBD1 (5 bases). This CDR3 is 14 amino acids long. Trimming pared 3 bases from V and 0 bases from J, leaving 6 bases between. Germline V CDR1 and CDR2: KGHSH, LQKENI. The CDR3 DNA sequence: TGTGCCAGCTCACCCGACAGCTCTGGAAACACCATATATTTT. Translating it yields CASSPDSSGNTIYF.

This chain joins TRBV2 and TRBJ2-2, with D unclear. V shed 2 bases and J shed 2 bases, with 9 bases lying between them. CDR1 is SNHLY, CDR2 FYNNEI, per germline. The CDR3 extends over 15 amino acids. DNA of the CDR3: TGTGCCAGCAGTGAATGGGCACCAAACACCGGGGAGCTGTTTTTT. Residues: CASSEWAPNTGELFF.

The gene calls are TRBV7-6 and TRBJ2-2; D remains ambiguous. CDR3 length equals 14 residues. CDR1 SGHVS and CDR2 FNYEAQ come from the germline V gene. V lost 5 bases and J 1 base, leaving 8 bases between the germline ends. The CDR3 reads CASSQVRNTGELFF. The CDR3, as DNA: TGTGCCAGCAGCCAAGTCAGGAACACCGGGGAGCTGTTTTTT.

The rearrangement links TRBV6-6 to TRBJ2-3, with 10 bases matching TRBD1. Losses at the gene ends were 6 bases for V and 2 bases for J; bases not matched to a gene: 8. Germline V CDR1 and CDR2: MNHNY, SVGAGI (reference sequence). This CDR3 has 16 amino acids. CDR3 DNA sequence: TGTGCCAGCAGGAGCTCCGGGACAGGGGTCACAGATACGCAGTATTTT. Translation gives CASRSSGTGVTDTQYF.

As to this clone: This specimen includes other DNA sequences encoding the same CDR3. This chain links TRBV6-1 with TRBJ2-5; possibly TRBD2 for D (6 bases). Germline CDR1 is MNHNS and CDR2 is SASEGT. The V gene lost 2 bases and the J gene lost 5 bases, with 9 bases spanning the gap. The CDR3 loop spans 13 amino acids. As DNA, the CDR3 is TGTGCCAGCAGTGAATTGGGGAGGGAGACCCAGTACTTC. It is translated as CASSELGRETQYF.

The chain uses TRBV27 and TRBJ2-1, with 7 bases matching TRBD2. V was clipped by 5 bases and J by 0 bases; unmatched bases: 13. The CDR3 has 18 residues. Germline CDR1 and CDR2: MNHEY and SMNVEV (reference sequence). CDR3 bases: TGTGCCAGCAGTCCATCCAGAGGAAGCGGGAACTCCTACAATGAGCAGTTCTTC. Encoded protein: CASSPSRGSGNSYNEQFF.

The V gene is TRBV7-2, the J gene TRBJ2-2; TRBD1 agrees at 8 bases. CDR3 length: 17 amino acids. Germline V gene sequence: CDR1 SGHTA, CDR2 FQGNSA. Losses at the gene ends were 3 bases for V and 0 bases for J; bases not matched to a gene: 6. DNA for the CDR3: TGTGCCAGCAGCTTGACAGGGGTTCGGGCGAACACCGGGGAGCTGTTTTTT. The encoded protein is CASSLTGVRANTGELFF.

Notes on this clone: Other DNA sequences within the sample encode an identical CDR3. The chain couples TRBV6-5 to TRBJ1-1; 8 nucleotides align to TRBD1. V was pared by 0 bases and J by 5 bases, with 2 bases of the junction left unmatched. The CDR3 has 14 amino acids. Per germline, CDR1 MNHEY and CDR2 SVGAGI. CDR3 loop: CASSYSTGVTEAFF. The CDR3 DNA is TGTGCCAGCAGTTACTCGACAGGGGTGACTGAAGCTTTCTTT.

The CDR3 nucleotides are TGTGCCACCAGCAGAAACCAAGTGGGTAGCCGATCAGAGCAGTTCTTC. Translated: CATSRNQVGSRSEQFF. The chain links TRBV15 to TRBJ2-1; D remains ambiguous. CDR1 is LNHNV, CDR2 YYDKDF, per germline (reference sequence). V lost 2 bases to trimming and J lost 10 bases, with 21 bases between them. This CDR3 contains 16 residues.

V usage is TRBV15 and J usage is TRBJ1-2, with a tentative D call TRBD1 (5 bases). The V gene lost 0 bases and the J gene lost 7 bases, with 18 bases spanning the gap. CDR1 LNHNV and CDR2 YYDKDF come from the germline V gene (reference sequence). This CDR3 comprises 16 residues. In nucleotides, the CDR3 is TGTGCCACCAGCAGAGATCCCGGGGTGAAGAGGGGTGGCTACACCTTC. Amino acid sequence: CATSRDPGVKRGGYTF.

J is TRBJ2-4 and V is TRBV5-1, with TRBD2 matching over 8 bases. Germline assignment: CDR1 SGHRS and CDR2 YFSETQ. The CDR3 has 16 residues. V lost 4 bases, J lost 0 bases, and 6 bases stayed unmatched. CDR3 amino acids: CASSPGGAGAKNIQYF. DNA for the CDR3: TGCGCCAGCAGCCCGGGGGGGGCTGGAGCCAAAAACATTCAGTACTTC. Drawing the rest from reference TRBV5-1 and TRBJ2-4, the complete variable domain is KAGVTQTPRYLIKTRGQQVTLSCSPISGHRSVSWYQQTPGQGLQFLFEYFSETQRNKGNFPGRFSGRQFSNSRSEMNVSTLELGDSALYLCASSPGGAGAKNIQYFGAGTRLSVL.

This chain joins TRBV5-5 and TRBJ2-1; TRBD2 matches 9 bases. This CDR3 region has 16 residues. The trim removed 1 base at V and 3 bases at J, leaving 5 bases unmatched. Germline CDR1 SGHKS, CDR2 YYEKEE (reference sequence). The CDR3 nucleotides read TGTGCCAGCAGCTTGAAAGCGGGAGGAATCTACAATGAGCAGTTCTTC. It encodes CASSLKAGGIYNEQFF.

This chain joins TRBV6-1 and TRBJ2-5, with 13 nucleotides matching TRBD2. In germline, CDR1 is MNHNS, CDR2 SASEGT. The CDR3 extends over 15 amino acids. V shed 9 bases and J 3 bases; nucleotides not matched to a gene: 7. CDR3 nucleotide sequence: TGTGCCAGGCTATCACTAGCGGGAGGGAAAGAGACCCAGTACTTC. As protein: CARLSLAGGKETQYF.

V gene TRBV5-6 combines with J gene TRBJ2-2; 12 bases are shared with TRBD1. The CDR3 sequence is 15 residues long. With 5 bases clipped from V and 6 bases from J, the junction kept 5 bases outside the gene matches. Germline values: CDR1 SGHDT, CDR2 YYEEEE. In DNA form, the CDR3 reads TGTGCCAGCAGTACCGGGACAGGGGGCTCCGGGGAGCTGTTTTTT. It yields the protein CASSTGTGGSGELFF.

This chain connects TRBV10-3 to TRBJ2-1; perhaps TRBD2 as D (6 bases). Trimming stripped 3 bases from V and 2 bases from J, with 11 bases between. The germline V gene encodes CDR1 ENHRY and CDR2 SYGVKD. The CDR3 is 15 residues long. The CDR3 loop reads CAISEYSGTYNEQFF. CDR3 coding DNA: TGTGCCATCAGTGAATATAGCGGTACCTACAATGAGCAGTTCTTC.

V gene TRBV4-3 combines with J gene TRBJ2-1; D perhaps matches TRBD1 (5 bases). The V end was cut by 0 bases, the J end by 9 bases, with 9 bases between. The CDR3 totals 13 residues. Germline CDR1 reads LGHNA; CDR2 reads YSLEER. The CDR3 coding sequence is TGCGCCAGCAGCCAAGATAGGGGATTTGAGCAGTTCTTC. Translating it yields CASSQDRGFEQFF.

Notes on this clone: Other nucleotide sequences from this sample produce the same CDR3. CDR3 sequence: CSARRGSEQYF. CDR3 bases: TGCAGTGCTAGACGGGGGTCCGAGCAGTACTTC. The chain has TRBV20-1 and TRBJ2-7; D is perhaps TRBD2 (6 bases). The CDR3 length is 11 residues. V lost 2 bases to trimming and J lost 6 bases, with 8 bases between them. Germline CDR1 DFQATT, CDR2 SNEGSKA (reference sequence).